This T cell receptor (beta chain) was recorded in a study of identical twins. Germline lookup yields CDR1 LGHNA and CDR2 YNFKEQ. J gave up 4 bases and V 1 base, and 6 bases lay outside the gene matches. This CDR3 is built from 16 residues. Each CDR3 protein is one row after TCRdb ran MiXCR on the 5' RACE reads. Of about 1.7 million distinct CDR3 sequences in the sample, about 32% were seen once. V and J are TRBV4-2 and TRBJ1-2, with TRBD1 identical over 10 bases. The TCR originated in a newborn girl in good health. Sequenced: cord blood. The CDR3 DNA reads TGTGCCAGCAGCCAAGTCTCGGGACAGGGGACCTATGGCTACACCTTC. Residues: CASSQVSGQGTYGYTF.